These 6 T cell receptor beta chains were all obtained from the same sample, sequenced in a study of beta chain features in type 1 diabetes. The sequenced template was cDNA made from the entire isolated RNA. Generated by immunoSEQ multiplex PCR, the TCRdb table keeps only in-frame clones and is missing some. The table has around 500,000 clones, roughly 31% seen once. The sample comprised naive CD4+ T cells from blood. These receptors all stem from a man younger than 30 in good health.

V is TRBV7-2 and J is TRBJ1-1; D is ambiguous. V gave up 5 bases and J gave up 4 bases, with 14 bases separating them. CDR3 length: 14 amino acids. CDR1 and CDR2 (germline): SGHTA, FQGNSA. The CDR3 here is CASSNYRPGTEAFF. CDR3 DNA: TGTGCCAGCAGCAACTACCGTCCGGGCACTGAAGCTTTCTTT.

The rearrangement uses TRBV5-6 and TRBJ2-5; tentatively, D is TRBD2 (5 bases). The CDR3 runs 13 residues. V lost 2 bases to trimming and J lost 5 bases, with 10 bases between them. Germline V CDR1 and CDR2: SGHDT, YYEEEE. CDR3 residues: CASSLLGDETQYF. In DNA, the CDR3 is TGTGCCAGCAGCTTACTGGGAGATGAGACCCAGTACTTC.

About this clone itself: Other DNA sequences in this specimen translate into the identical CDR3. This chain uses TRBV30 with TRBJ2-2, with no clear D. V gave up 1 base and J gave up 4 bases, with 4 bases separating them. CDR1 and CDR2 (germline): GTSNPN, SVGIG (reference sequence). The CDR3 has 12 residues. The CDR3 is CAWSAGTGELFF. The CDR3 region has the DNA TGTGCCTGGAGTGCCGGCACCGGGGAGCTGTTTTTT.

This rearrangement joins TRBV30 to TRBJ2-5; D is possibly TRBD1 (5 bases). The CDR3 has 18 residues. CDR1 and CDR2 from the germline V gene are GTSNPN and SVGIG (reference sequence). The V end was cut by 0 bases, the J end by 4 bases, with 24 bases between. This CDR3 reads CAWSVNRSPGSPGETQYF. CDR3 nucleotide sequence: TGTGCCTGGAGTGTAAATCGTTCGCCAGGGTCCCCAGGAGAGACCCAGTACTTC. Using reference TRBV30 and TRBJ2-5 for the parts outside the CDR3, the full variable domain is SQTIHQWPATLVQPVGSPLSLECTVEGTSNPNLYWYRQAAGRGLQLLFYSVGIGQISSEVPQNLSASRPQDRQFILSSKKLLLSDSGFYLCAWSVNRSPGSPGETQYFGPGTRLLVL.

The chain uses TRBV25-1 and TRBJ2-2; 11 nucleotides line up with TRBD2. Losses at the gene ends were 1 base for V and 5 bases for J; bases not matched to a gene: 6. Germline lookup yields CDR1 MGHDK and CDR2 SYGVNS. The CDR3 covers 17 residues. CDR3 residues: CASSESRLAGGTGELFF. The CDR3 nucleotides are TGTGCCAGCAGTGAATCGCGGCTAGCGGGAGGAACCGGGGAGCTGTTTTTT.

This chain joins TRBV28 and TRBJ1-5; D gene unclear. This CDR3 is 15 amino acids long. V lost 7 bases and J 0 bases, leaving 13 bases between the germline ends. Germline-derived CDR1 and CDR2 are MDHEN and SYDVKM. CDR3 DNA sequence: TGTGCCAGCACGGCAGTGGGCAATAGCAATCAGCCCCAGCATTTT. This gives the protein CASTAVGNSNQPQHF.